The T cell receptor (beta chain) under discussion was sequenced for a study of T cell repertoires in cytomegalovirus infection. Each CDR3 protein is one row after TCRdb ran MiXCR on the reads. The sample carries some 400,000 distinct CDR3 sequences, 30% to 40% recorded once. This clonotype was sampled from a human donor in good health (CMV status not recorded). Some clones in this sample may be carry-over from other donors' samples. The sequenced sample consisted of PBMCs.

The CDR3 DNA reads TGTGCCAGCAGCTTGGGGGCAAGCTTGGCGACCCAGTACTTC. As protein: CASSLGASLATQYF. The gene calls are TRBV5-6 and TRBJ2-5; D not resolved. The CDR3 has 14 residues. Trimming removed 0 bases from V and 7 bases from J, with 13 bases in between. Germline CDR1 reads SGHDT; CDR2 reads YYEEEE.